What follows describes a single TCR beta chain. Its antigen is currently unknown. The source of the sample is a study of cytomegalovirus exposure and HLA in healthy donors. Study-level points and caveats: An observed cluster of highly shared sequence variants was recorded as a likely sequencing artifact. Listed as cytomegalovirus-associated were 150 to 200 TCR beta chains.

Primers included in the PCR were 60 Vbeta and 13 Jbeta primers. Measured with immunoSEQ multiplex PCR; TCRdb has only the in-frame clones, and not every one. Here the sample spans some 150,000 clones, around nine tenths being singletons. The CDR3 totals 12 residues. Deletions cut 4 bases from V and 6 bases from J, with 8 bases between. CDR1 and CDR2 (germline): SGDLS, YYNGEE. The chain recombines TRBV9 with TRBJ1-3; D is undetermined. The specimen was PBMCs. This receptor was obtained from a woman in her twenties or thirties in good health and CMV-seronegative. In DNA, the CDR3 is TGTGCCAGCAGCTCCGGGGTAAACACCATATATTTT. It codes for CASSSGVNTIYF.